Presented here are 10 T cell receptor beta chains from one specimen sequenced in a study of T cell responses to AZD1222 COVID-19 vaccine. The method was immunoSEQ multiplex PCR; TCRdb's version includes in-frame clones alone and lacks a portion of them. The sample has 150,000 or so clones, approximately 91% seen once. The source material was peripheral blood, sampled 28 days after the second AZD1222 dose. These receptors were taken from an adult who received the AZD1222 COVID-19 vaccine.

The V call is TRBV7-2, the J call TRBJ2-7; 7 bases are a match to TRBD2. The CDR3 runs 14 residues. V lost 5 bases to trimming and J lost 2 bases; unmatched junction nucleotides: 6. The germline V gene encodes CDR1 SGHTA and CDR2 FQGNSA. The CDR3 bases are TGTGCCAGCAGCCCGAGGACTAGAGCCTACGAGCAGTACTTC. Residues: CASSPRTRAYEQYF.

V is TRBV5-1 and J is TRBJ2-1; TRBD2 agrees at 10 bases. The CDR3 is 16 residues long. In germline, CDR1 is SGHRS, CDR2 YFSETQ. Germline trimming cut 0 bases from V and 2 bases from J; bases unmatched to any gene: 2. In DNA, the CDR3 is TGCGCCAGCAGCTTGGTGGGACTAGCGACCTACAATGAGCAGTTCTTC. As protein: CASSLVGLATYNEQFF.

The chain links TRBV5-6 to TRBJ2-2; TRBD1 matches 10 bases. J lost 2 bases, V lost 5 bases, and 6 bases had no gene match. The CDR3 is 16 amino acids. Germline CDR1 is SGHDT and CDR2 is YYEEEE. The DNA of the CDR3 is TGTGCCAGCAGTGAGACAGGGGGCCTAAACACCGGGGAGCTGTTTTTT. Its translation: CASSETGGLNTGELFF.

This chain joins TRBV6-5 and TRBJ2-1, with TRBD2 as a possible D gene (6 bases). The CDR3 runs to 14 residues. Per germline, CDR1 MNHEY and CDR2 SVGAGI. V lost 10 bases, J lost 0 bases, and 13 bases lay in between. In nucleotides, the CDR3 is TGTGCCACCGGGACTTTCAGCTCCTACAATGAGCAGTTCTTC. This gives the protein CATGTFSSYNEQFF.

This sequence joins TRBV15 and TRBJ1-1; D is ambiguous. V lost 0 bases, J lost 3 bases, and 11 bases lay in between. Germline CDR1 is LNHNV and CDR2 is YYDKDF (reference sequence). CDR3 length: 15 amino acids. The CDR3 coding sequence is TGTGCCACCAGCAGAGATTTAAAGGCACACACTGAAGCTTTCTTT. Residues: CATSRDLKAHTEAFF.

The V call is TRBV3-1 (or the pseudogene TRBV3-2), the J call TRBJ2-3; TRBD2 agrees at 7 bases. The V gene end was trimmed by 2 bases and the J gene end by 0 bases; junction bases not matched to a gene: 2. CDR1 is LGHDT, CDR2 YNNKEL, per germline (reference sequence). CDR3 length: 15 amino acids. CDR3 protein: CASSQSGASTDTQYF. CDR3 DNA: TGTGCCAGCAGCCAAAGCGGGGCTAGCACAGATACGCAGTATTTT.

The chain links TRBV15 to TRBJ2-5, with D maybe TRBD1 (5 bases). V lost 8 bases to trimming and J lost 2 bases, with 15 bases between them. The CDR3 contains 14 residues. Germline assignment: CDR1 LNHNV and CDR2 YYDKDF (reference sequence). The CDR3 bases are TGTGCCACCCGAAGGGGCGTGAATCAAGAGACCCAGTACTTC. Protein product: CATRRGVNQETQYF.

Written as DNA, the CDR3 is TGTGCCAGCAGCTTAGTCGGGGCTGAAGGCGAGCCCCAGCATTTT. This encodes CASSLVGAEGEPQHF. J is TRBJ1-5 and V is TRBV7-9; D might be TRBD1 (5 bases). CDR3 size: 15 residues. Germline V lookup: CDR1 SEHNR, CDR2 FQNEAQ (reference sequence). V lost 1 base to trimming and J lost 8 bases, with 15 bases between them. Full variable domain (remainder filled in from reference TRBV7-9 and TRBJ1-5): DTGVSQNPRHKITKRGQNVTFRCDPISEHNRLYWYRQTLGQGPEFLTYFQNEAQLEKSRLLSDRFSAERPKGSFSTLEIQRTEQGDSAMYLCASSLVGAEGEPQHFGDGTRLSIL.

V and J are TRBV10-1 and TRBJ2-7, with TRBD2 matching over 8 bases. This CDR3 is built from 16 residues. The germline V gene has CDR1 WNHNN and CDR2 SYGVQD (reference sequence). J was trimmed by 4 bases and V by 7 bases; bases with no gene match: 15. CDR3 DNA sequence: TGCGCCAGCAAAAGACGCGGGGGGCGCCCCTCATACGAGCAGTACTTC. Its protein product is CASKRRGGRPSYEQYF.

The rearrangement joins TRBV5-6 to TRBJ1-1; D uncertain. Germline CDR1 SGHDT, CDR2 YYEEEE. This CDR3 has 12 amino acids. V was shortened by 1 base and J by 0 bases, with 1 base between the two germline ends. The CDR3 DNA reads as TGTGCCAGCAGCTTGATGAACACTGAAGCTTTCTTT. Translating it yields CASSLMNTEAFF.